The rows below give T cell receptor beta chains drawn from one sample of a study of shared clonotypes between healthy human individuals. TCRdb's table, derived via immunoSEQ multiplex PCR, lists solely in-frame clones and lacks some. The data show about 580,000 clones, 95% to 98% seen once. Sequencing was performed on naive CD8+ T cells sorted from blood. All receptors come from a man aged 30 to 39 in good health. CDR3s leave out the opening cysteine and the closing phenylalanine or tryptophan.

CDR3 length: 17; V gene: TRBV19; CDR3 protein: ASSITARGAFQGIETQY
CDR3 length: 11; V gene: TRBV4-1; CDR3 protein: ASSQADDGEQY
CDR3 length: 11; V gene: TRBV29-1; CDR3 protein: SVEVATYNEQF
CDR3 length: 13; V gene: TRBV7-2; CDR3 protein: ASRPTSGEYNEQF
CDR3 length: 12; V gene: TRBV21-1; CDR3 protein: ASSNGSGIHEQY
CDR3 length: 13; V gene: TRBV10-3; CDR3 protein: AIRSAEGDYNEQF
CDR3 length: 14; V gene: TRBV11-3; CDR3 protein: ASSQTGTFSTDTQY
CDR3 length: 15; V gene: TRBV2; CDR3 protein: ASNRDRISSGANVLT
CDR3 length: 10; V gene: TRBV7-2; CDR3 protein: ASSLGYTEAF
CDR3 length: 13; V gene: TRBV28; CDR3 protein: ASSFIFGGAGEQY
CDR3 length: 12; V gene: TRBV5-5; CDR3 protein: ASSRSGGPDEQY
CDR3 length: 12; V gene: TRBV4-1; CDR3 protein: ASSQAGDGVEQY
CDR3 length: 15; V gene: TRBV27; CDR3 protein: ASSLLAGGRENTEAF
CDR3 length: 11; V gene: TRBV27; CDR3 protein: ASSWGSTGELF
CDR3 length: 9; V gene: TRBV28; CDR3 protein: ASSPGTEAF
CDR3 length: 8; V gene: TRBV29-1; CDR3 protein: SVGTGELF
CDR3 length: 13; V gene: TRBV6-5; CDR3 protein: ASRTSVSSYNEQF
CDR3 length: 14; V gene: TRBV12-5; CDR3 protein: ASGPHSGRLTYEQY
CDR3 length: 11; V gene: TRBV13; CDR3 protein: ASSSGVPYEQY
CDR3 length: 11; V gene: TRBV5-1; CDR3 protein: ASSLAGGDGYT
CDR3 length: 11; V gene: TRBV11-2; CDR3 protein: ASSSGVAYEQY
CDR3 length: 11; V gene: TRBV7-7; CDR3 protein: ASSEGWNTEAF
CDR3 length: 12; V gene: TRBV9; CDR3 protein: ASTPRGAGGEQY
CDR3 length: 12; V gene: TRBV9; CDR3 protein: ASSVGGTENEAF
CDR3 length: 15; V gene: TRBV15; CDR3 protein: ATSRSAPGVAGNTIY
CDR3 length: 15; V gene: TRBV7-2; CDR3 protein: ASSLGLFNRDNYEQY
CDR3 length: 12; V gene: TRBV7-9; CDR3 protein: ASSPGLAFYEQY
CDR3 length: 16; V gene: TRBV11-2; CDR3 protein: ASSLVTSGRSSSYEQY
CDR3 length: 17; V gene: TRBV27; CDR3 protein: ASSPRTSGSLPPYNEQF
CDR3 length: 14; V gene: TRBV9; CDR3 protein: ASSVWSGGGNYGYT
CDR3 length: 12; V gene: TRBV6-6; CDR3 protein: ASTPGPDYNEQF
CDR3 length: 12; V gene: TRBV7-3; CDR3 protein: ASSASTGLNEQF